These 4 T cell receptor beta chains share one sample of origin, sequenced in a study of shared clonotypes between healthy human individuals (dated by TCRdb to 2018 to 2021). CD8 naive samples consisted of CD45RO-negative cells that were positively selected for CCR7, yielding a CD45RA+CCR7+ population without TemRA cells. The library was made by the immunoSEQ multiplex PCR assay. The source is immuneACCESS, and TCRdb retained only in-frame sequences with V and J called. Part of the clones is not carried over; for the studies checked, unresolved V genes explain less than half of this, and the remainder is unexplained. This sample is represented by 800,000 to 950,000 clones; 95% to 97% of them were singletons. The ten most abundant clones make up about 0.22% of the sample. Sequenced input: naive CD8+ T cells sorted from blood. The cell subset or site label here, explained by the study, means: CD45RA+CCR7+. The source is a man aged 25-40 years in good health.

This sequence joins TRBV28 and TRBJ2-1; 7 bases are shared with TRBD2. V lost 2 bases and J lost 3; bases outside the gene matches: 7. In germline, CDR1 is MDHEN, CDR2 SYDVKM. The CDR3 is made up of 16 amino acids. The CDR3 DNA reads TGTGCCAGCAGTTTACGGCCCGGGGGGATCTACAATGAGCAGTTCTTC. Protein sequence: CASSLRPGGIYNEQFF.

This clone was counted once. V and J are TRBV21-1 and TRBJ2-5; TRBD1 is taken as the D call from the table, unchecked against the DNA. TRBV21-1 is shown as a pseudogene. This CDR3 is 12 amino acids long. CDR3 DNA sequence: TGTGCCAGCAGCAAAAACAGGGAGACCCAGTACTTC. Protein sequence: CASSKNRETQYF.

This rearrangement joins TRBV6-5 to TRBJ2-7; 9 nucleotides line up with TRBD2. V was clipped by 2 bases and J by 0 bases; unmatched bases: 5. Germline loops: CDR1 MNHEY, CDR2 SVGAGI. The CDR3 has 16 amino acids. CDR3 coding DNA: TGTGCCAGCAGTTACGCAAGCGGGAGGATCTCCTACGAGCAGTACTTC. Translation: CASSYASGRISYEQYF.

This clone occurred once. The chain carries TRBV28 and TRBJ2-1; D unresolved. The CDR3 has 12 amino acids. Germline-derived CDR1 and CDR2 are MDHEN and SYDVKM. Trimming removed 4 bases at V and 2 bases at J, with 3 bases between. CDR3: CASSYAYNEQFF. The CDR3 DNA reads as TGTGCCAGCAGTTACGCCTACAATGAGCAGTTCTTC.